The subject of this entry is one T cell receptor (beta chain). Its matching antigen is unknown. The sample belongs to a study of regulatory dendritic cells for organ transplantation. The study, taken as a whole, reports: Regulatory dendritic cells appeared to expand memory CD8+ clones less than mature ones. Of resting T cell subsets, memory CD8+ had the most alloreactive clonotypes. Between individuals, the alloreactive memory CD8+ T cell pool differed considerably.

The data were produced by immunoSEQ multiplex PCR, yet TCRdb's version contains in-frame clones alone and is incomplete. This sample yields about 38,000 clones, of which 75% to 95% are seen a single time; around 0.12% belongs to the top ten. CDR1 and CDR2 from the germline V gene are SGHTA and FQGTGA. CDR3 size: 13 residues. The germline V and J ends were trimmed by 2 bases and 3 bases, with 8 bases remaining between them. FACS sorted CD4+ or CD8+ T cells into CD45RA+ naive and CD45RO+ memory. The sequenced material came from naive CD8+ T cells from blood. Sample subset: CD45RA+ naive T cells. This sequence was found in a human donor in good health. V is TRBV7-3 and J is TRBJ2-7; a weak D match, TRBD1 (6 bases). This CDR3 reads CASSLEGGYEQYF. Written as DNA, the CDR3 is TGTGCCAGCAGCTTAGAAGGGGGCTACGAGCAGTACTTC.